This TCR beta chain was recovered during a study of blood T cell repertoires in COVID-19 (dated by TCRdb to between 2020 and 2021). In terms of the full investigation: Samples covering the acute and convalescent phases of COVID-19 were provided by collaborators in the United States, Italy and Spain. The samples were drawn from the first 160 participants of the ongoing ImmuneRACE study and from 950 to 1,500 subjects provided by 6 global collaborators. A freely available public database, intended as a resource for researchers studying the immune response to SARS-CoV-2, is where the repertoires were released. The sample metadata nearly always contained a de-identified subject ID, COVID-19 status, age in years and sex. The dataset comprised deeply sampled blood TCRbeta repertoires from subjects exposed to, actively infected with, or recovered from COVID-19. The material from the prospective study consisted of cDNA or gDNA derived from T cells, B-cell-depleted T cells, or PBMCs. HLA class I and class II types, where available, came from metadata supplied by the sample provider rather than from assay-based typing. Paper-wide results and their limitations: Clinical and demographic metadata were provided uncurated, with the amount varying by source and participant.

The germline V gene (reference sequence) yields LNHDA for CDR1 and SQIVND for CDR2. V and J are truncated by 9 bases and 8 bases respectively, leaving an intervening sequence of 16 bases. Its CDR3 holds 12 amino acids, cysteine through phenylalanine. Only the CDR3 part of the read is kept: 36 bases, read in frame from the first base. Whole blood was collected in K2EDTA tubes by collaborating institutions according to the institutions' own protocols. For TCRbeta analysis, collaborators shipped samples as frozen whole blood, isolated PBMCs, or DNA extracted from either of those sample types. This clone was recorded a few times. Its antigen is currently not known. The record has no base qualities; no much larger clone is one base away. TCRbeta CDR3 regions were amplified from genomic DNA by means of the immunoSEQ Assay, a bias-controlled multiplex PCR. The authors' analysis ran thus. The number of nucleated cells in each sample was estimated from the amplification of reference gene primers within the assay. Sequence reads were collapsed and filtered to measure the absolute abundance of every unique TCRbeta CDR3 rearrangement. Productive Simpson clonality was computed per sample as the square root of Simpson's diversity index over productive rearrangements. Drawn from immuneACCESS, this table holds only the in-frame rearrangements with V and J called that TCRdb kept. Clones are partly lost; checked studies trace under half to an unresolved V gene and leave the rest unexplained. V, J and clone size are those of that table, while D and trimming were read from the DNA. The sample contains 80,000 to 95,000 clones, approximately 90% of them found a single time. The top ten clones comprise 2.5% to 3.5% of the sample.

The sequence was obtained from a woman aged 45-65 years with active or convalescent COVID-19. The rearranged segments are TRBV19 and TRBJ1-2, with no reliable assignment of the D segment. Sequencing input: peripheral blood. Here the CDR3 is given as CASMDGVEGYTF. The base sequence is TGTGCCAGCATGGACGGGGTAGAAGGCTACACCTTC.